The subject of this entry is one T cell receptor (beta chain). The data belong to a study of blood T cells in healthy people across ages. This CDR3 has 14 amino acids. V trimming: 5 bases; J trimming: 8 bases; junction bases outside the gene matches: 8. The use of a sample-barcoded 5' primer and a J-beta primer mix characterized a second PCR of roughly 7 to 11 cycles. Via MiXCR, TCRdb re-called the 5' RACE reads, giving one row per CDR3 protein. This table has about 1.8 million distinct CDR3 sequences, 49% appearing once. V gene TRBV12-3 or TRBV12-4 combines with J gene TRBJ1-4; TRBD1 aligns across 7 bases. The specimen sequenced was blood. The clonotype was recovered from a woman in her thirties or forties in good health. The CDR3 protein is CASSPGQWEEKLFF. CDR3 nucleotides: TGTGCCAGCAGTCCGGGACAGTGGGAAGAAAAACTGTTTTTT.